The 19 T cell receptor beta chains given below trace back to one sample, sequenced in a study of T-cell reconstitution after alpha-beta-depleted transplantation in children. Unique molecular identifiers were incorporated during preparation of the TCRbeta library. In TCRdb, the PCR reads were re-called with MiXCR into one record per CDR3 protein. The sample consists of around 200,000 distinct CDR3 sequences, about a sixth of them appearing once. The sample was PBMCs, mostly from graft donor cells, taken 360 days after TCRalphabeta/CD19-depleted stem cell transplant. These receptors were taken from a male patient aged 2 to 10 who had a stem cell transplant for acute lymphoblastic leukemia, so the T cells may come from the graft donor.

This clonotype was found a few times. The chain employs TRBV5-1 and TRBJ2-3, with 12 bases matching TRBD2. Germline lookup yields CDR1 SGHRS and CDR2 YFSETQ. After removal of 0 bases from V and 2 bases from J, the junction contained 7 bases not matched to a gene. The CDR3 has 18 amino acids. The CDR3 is CASSLALAGGPVTDTQYF. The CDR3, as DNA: TGCGCCAGCAGCTTGGCCCTAGCGGGGGGGCCTGTCACAGATACGCAGTATTTT.

The CDR3 bases are TGTGCCAGCACTCTAGCGGGAGGATCCCTTTCCTACAATGAGCAGTTCTTC. Translating it yields CASTLAGGSLSYNEQFF. J is TRBJ2-1 and V is TRBV28; 11 bases fit TRBD2. The trim removed 7 bases at V and 1 base at J, leaving 9 bases unmatched. CDR1 and CDR2 from the germline V gene are MDHEN and SYDVKM. The CDR3 extends over 17 amino acids.

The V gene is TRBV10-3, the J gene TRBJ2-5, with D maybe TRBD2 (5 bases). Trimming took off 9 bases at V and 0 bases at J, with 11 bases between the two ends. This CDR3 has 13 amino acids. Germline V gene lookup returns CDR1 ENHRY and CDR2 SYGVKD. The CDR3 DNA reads TGTGCCATGGCCTACGGGGACCAAGAGACCCAGTACTTC. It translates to CAMAYGDQETQYF.

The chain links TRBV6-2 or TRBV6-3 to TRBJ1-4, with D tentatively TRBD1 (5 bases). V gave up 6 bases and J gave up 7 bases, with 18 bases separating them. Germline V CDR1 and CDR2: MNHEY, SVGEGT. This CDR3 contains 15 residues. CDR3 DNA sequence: TGTGCCAGCAGCTCCCTCCGGGACCGTCTTGAAAAACTGTTTTTT. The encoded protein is CASSSLRDRLEKLFF.

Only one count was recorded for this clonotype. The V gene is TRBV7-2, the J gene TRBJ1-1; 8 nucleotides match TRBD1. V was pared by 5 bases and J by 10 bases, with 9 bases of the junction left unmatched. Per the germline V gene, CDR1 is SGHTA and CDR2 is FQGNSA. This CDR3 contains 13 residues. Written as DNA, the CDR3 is TGTGCCAGCAGCAGTGGACAGGGCAGGAGAGCTTTCTTT. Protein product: CASSSGQGRRAFF.

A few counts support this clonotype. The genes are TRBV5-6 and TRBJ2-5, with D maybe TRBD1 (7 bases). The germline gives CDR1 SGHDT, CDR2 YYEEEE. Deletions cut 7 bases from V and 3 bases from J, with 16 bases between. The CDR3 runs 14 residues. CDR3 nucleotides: TGTGCCAGCCTTCGGGGGACAGAAGAAGAGACCCAGTACTTC. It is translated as CASLRGTEEETQYF. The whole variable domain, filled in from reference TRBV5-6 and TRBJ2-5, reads DAGVTQSPTHLIKTRGQQVTLRCSPKSGHDTVSWYQQALGQGPQFIFQYYEEEERQRGNFPDRFSGHQFPNYSSELNVNALLLGDSALYLCASLRGTEEETQYFGPGTRLLVL.

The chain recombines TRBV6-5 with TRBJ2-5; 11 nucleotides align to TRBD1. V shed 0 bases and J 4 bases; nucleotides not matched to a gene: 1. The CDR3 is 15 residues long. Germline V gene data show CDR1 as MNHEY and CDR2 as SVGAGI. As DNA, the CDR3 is TGTGCCAGCAGTTACTCGGGGACAGGGGGAGAGACCCAGTACTTC. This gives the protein CASSYSGTGGETQYF.

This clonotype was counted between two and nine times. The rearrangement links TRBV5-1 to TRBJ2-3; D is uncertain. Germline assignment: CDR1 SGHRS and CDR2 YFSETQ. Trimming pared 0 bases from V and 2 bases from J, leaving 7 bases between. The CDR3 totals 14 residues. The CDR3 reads CASSLEGITDTQYF. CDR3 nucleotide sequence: TGCGCCAGCAGCTTGGAGGGAATCACAGATACGCAGTATTTT.

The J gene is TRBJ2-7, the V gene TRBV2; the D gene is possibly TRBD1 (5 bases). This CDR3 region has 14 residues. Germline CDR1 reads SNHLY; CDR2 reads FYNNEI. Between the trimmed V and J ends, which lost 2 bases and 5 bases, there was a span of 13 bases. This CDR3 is CASSENRLRHEQYF. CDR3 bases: TGTGCCAGCAGTGAAAACAGGTTGCGCCACGAGCAGTACTTC. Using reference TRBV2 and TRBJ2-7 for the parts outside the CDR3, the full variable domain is EPEVTQTPSHQVTQMGQEVILRCVPISNHLYFYWYRQILGQKVEFLVSFYNNEISEKSEIFDDQFSVERPDGSNFTLKIRSTKLEDSAMYFCASSENRLRHEQYFGPGTRLTVT.

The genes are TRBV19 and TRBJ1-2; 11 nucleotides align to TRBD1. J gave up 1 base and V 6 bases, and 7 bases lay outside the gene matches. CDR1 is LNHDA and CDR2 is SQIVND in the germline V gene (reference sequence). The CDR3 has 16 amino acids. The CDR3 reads CASRPKDRGHNYGYTF. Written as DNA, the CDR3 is TGTGCCAGTAGGCCCAAGGACAGGGGGCATAACTATGGCTACACCTTC.

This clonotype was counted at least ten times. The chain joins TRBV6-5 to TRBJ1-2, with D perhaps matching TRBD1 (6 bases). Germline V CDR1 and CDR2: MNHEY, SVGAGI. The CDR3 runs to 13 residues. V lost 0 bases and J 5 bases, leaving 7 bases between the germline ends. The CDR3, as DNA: TGTGCCAGCAGTTACTCGGACAGTTATGGCTACACCTTC. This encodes CASSYSDSYGYTF.

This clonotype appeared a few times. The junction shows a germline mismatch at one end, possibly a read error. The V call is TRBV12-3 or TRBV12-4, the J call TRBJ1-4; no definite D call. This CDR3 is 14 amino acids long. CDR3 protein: CASSHGSTDEKLFF. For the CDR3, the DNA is TGTGCCAGCAGCCATGGTTCAACTGATGAAAAACTGTTTTTT.

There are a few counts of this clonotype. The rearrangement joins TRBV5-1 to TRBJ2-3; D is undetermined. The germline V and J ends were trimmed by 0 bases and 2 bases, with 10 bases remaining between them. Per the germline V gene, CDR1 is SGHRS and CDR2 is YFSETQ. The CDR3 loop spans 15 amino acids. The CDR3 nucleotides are TGCGCCAGCAGCTTGGTAGCCGCTAACACAGATACGCAGTATTTT. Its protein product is CASSLVAANTDTQYF.

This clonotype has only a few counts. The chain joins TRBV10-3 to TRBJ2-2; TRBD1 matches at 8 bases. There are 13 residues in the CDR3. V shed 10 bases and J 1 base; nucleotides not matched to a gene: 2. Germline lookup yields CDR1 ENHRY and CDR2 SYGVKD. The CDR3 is CATGTGNTGELFF. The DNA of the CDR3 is TGTGCCACCGGGACAGGGAACACCGGGGAGCTGTTTTTT.

This chain's CDR3 is CASSRTGGASNEKLFF. The CDR3 DNA reads as TGTGCCAGCAGTCGGACAGGGGGCGCGTCTAATGAAAAACTGTTTTTT. This sequence joins TRBV28 and TRBJ1-4, with 11 bases identical to TRBD1. V lost 5 bases to trimming and J lost 3 bases; unmatched junction nucleotides: 5. The CDR3 is 16 amino acids. Germline lookup yields CDR1 MDHEN and CDR2 SYDVKM. Looking up the rest from reference TRBV28 and TRBJ1-4 gives the full variable domain: DVKVTQSSRYLVKRTGEKVFLECVQDMDHENMFWYRQDPGLGLRLIYFSYDVKMKEKGDIPEGYSVSREKKERFSLILESASTNQTSMYLCASSRTGGASNEKLFFGSGTQLSVL.

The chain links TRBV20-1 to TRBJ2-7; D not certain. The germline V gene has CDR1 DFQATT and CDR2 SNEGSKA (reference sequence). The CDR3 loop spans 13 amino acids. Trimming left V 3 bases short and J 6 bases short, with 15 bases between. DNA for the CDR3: TGCAGTGCTAGCTTGGCGGTTAGACCCGAGCAGTACTTC. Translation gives CSASLAVRPEQYF.

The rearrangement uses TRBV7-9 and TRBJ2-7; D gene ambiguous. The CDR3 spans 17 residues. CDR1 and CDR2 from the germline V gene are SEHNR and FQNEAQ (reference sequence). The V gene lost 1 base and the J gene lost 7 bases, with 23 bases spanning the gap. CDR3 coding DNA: TGTGCCAGCAGCTTAGAAATGTTTGGGCGACGCTTAATAGAGCAGTACTTC. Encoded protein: CASSLEMFGRRLIEQYF.

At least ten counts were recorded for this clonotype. In DNA, the CDR3 is TGTGCCAGCAGTTCGGGACAGGGTTTCCAAGAGACCCAGTACTTC. Translating it yields CASSSGQGFQETQYF. The chain couples TRBV6-2 or TRBV6-3 to TRBJ2-5; 9 nucleotides line up with TRBD1. Germline CDR1 MNHEY, CDR2 SVGEGT. With V trimmed by 4 bases and J by 1 base, 4 bases remained unmatched. The CDR3 is 15 residues long.

The CDR3 region has the DNA TGTGCCAGCAGCCAAAGGGACAGGGCAGCTTACGAGCAGTACTTC. This sequence encodes CASSQRDRAAYEQYF. The V and J genes are TRBV7-9 and TRBJ2-7; 9 bases fit TRBD1. Germline V gene sequence: CDR1 SEHNR, CDR2 FQNEAQ (reference sequence). The V gene end was trimmed by 5 bases and the J gene end by 4 bases; junction bases not matched to a gene: 9. CDR3 length: 15 residues.